This T cell receptor (beta chain) stems from a study of blood T cell repertoires in COVID-19 (dated by TCRdb to the early 2020s). With regard to the full study: Samples from collaborators originated in the United States, Italy and Spain and spanned both the acute and convalescent phases of COVID-19. The prospective study material was composed of cDNA or gDNA derived from T cells, B-cell-depleted T cells, or PBMCs. Deeply sampled blood TCRbeta repertoires from subjects exposed to, actively infected with, or recovered from COVID-19 were included in the dataset. A freely available public database, intended as a resource for researchers studying the immune response to SARS-CoV-2, is where the repertoires were released. Samples were obtained from the ongoing ImmuneRACE study (first 160 participants) and from 1,254 subjects provided by 6 global collaborators. Nearly every sample came with metadata listing a de-identified subject ID, COVID-19 status, age in years and sex. HLA class I and class II types, where available, came from metadata supplied by the sample provider rather than from assay-based typing.

This clone came up once. This receptor's antigen is unknown. No base qualities exist here, and no much larger clone lies one base off it. General findings and caveats noted by the study authors: The amount of clinical and demographic metadata varied by source and participant and was provided uncurated.

TCRbeta CDR3 regions were amplified from genomic DNA by means of the immunoSEQ Assay, a bias-controlled multiplex PCR. Per the source publication's procedure: The number of nucleated cells in each sample was estimated by amplification of reference gene primers within the assay. To quantify the absolute abundance of each unique TCRbeta CDR3 rearrangement, sequence reads were collapsed and filtered. For each sample, productive Simpson clonality was calculated by taking the square root of Simpson's diversity index across productive rearrangements. Here the immuneACCESS table is served through TCRdb, limited to in-frame sequences with V and J called. Missing clones are a known gap in these copies; in checked studies unresolved V genes cover under half, and the rest lacks a known reason. V and J calls and clone size come straight from that table; D and trimming were deduced from the DNA. The sample profile shows around 250,000 clones; 75% to 90% of them were found once. In total, the top ten clones hold approximately 3% of the sample.

Whole blood was collected in K2EDTA tubes by collaborating institutions according to the institutions' own protocols. For TCRbeta analysis, collaborators shipped samples as frozen whole blood, isolated PBMCs, or DNA extracted from either of those sample types. Specimen: peripheral blood. The clonotype comes from a woman younger than 45 with active or convalescent COVID-19.

Here the CDR3 is given as CASSQFGQGLNTEAFF. The nucleotides are TGTGCCAGCAGCCAATTTGGACAGGGGTTGAACACTGAAGCTTTCTTT. The chain is encoded by TRBV14 joined to TRBJ1-1; TRBD1 lines up with 9 middle nucleotides. At the junction V is shortened by 2 bases and J by 0 bases; bases outside the gene matches: 4. The CDR3 holds 16 amino acids from the cysteine to the phenylalanine. Only the CDR3 portion is preserved as DNA: 48 bases, with reading frame beginning at the first base. For CDR1 and CDR2, the germline V gene lists SGHDN and FVKESK.